This T cell receptor beta chain came from a study of T cells after yellow fever vaccination. The overall study: Researchers used SMART-Seq v4 Ultra Low Input to prepare fractions that had low cell numbers. Study-level results: Most primary-vaccination clones reappeared after the booster (around 95% CD4, 88% CD8). Contaminating bulk clonotypes could be abundant in FACS-sorted repertoires.

It was through 5'RACE template switching that TCR cDNA was made, with a universal primer site and UMIs added. Each CDR3 protein gets one entry after TCRdb re-called the 5' RACE reads with MiXCR. The table shows 250,000 to 300,000 distinct CDR3 sequences, with around 4.9% occurring only once. This clonotype showed up just a few times. The antigen is not known. V trimming: 3 bases; J trimming: 2 bases; junction bases outside the gene matches: 4. This CDR3 region has 14 residues. Looked up from germline, CDR1 is KGHSH and CDR2 is LQKENI. The source was CD4+ T cells sorted from PBMCs, collected on the day of the yellow fever booster vaccination. V gene TRBV18 combines with J gene TRBJ2-7; TRBD1 matches at 7 bases. The clonotype comes from a man between 18 and 29 years old who received the YFV17D yellow fever vaccine. The CDR3 DNA is TGTGCCAGCTCACCTCGACAGGGTCCCTACGAGCAGTACGTC. Translated, it gives CASSPRQGPYEQYV.